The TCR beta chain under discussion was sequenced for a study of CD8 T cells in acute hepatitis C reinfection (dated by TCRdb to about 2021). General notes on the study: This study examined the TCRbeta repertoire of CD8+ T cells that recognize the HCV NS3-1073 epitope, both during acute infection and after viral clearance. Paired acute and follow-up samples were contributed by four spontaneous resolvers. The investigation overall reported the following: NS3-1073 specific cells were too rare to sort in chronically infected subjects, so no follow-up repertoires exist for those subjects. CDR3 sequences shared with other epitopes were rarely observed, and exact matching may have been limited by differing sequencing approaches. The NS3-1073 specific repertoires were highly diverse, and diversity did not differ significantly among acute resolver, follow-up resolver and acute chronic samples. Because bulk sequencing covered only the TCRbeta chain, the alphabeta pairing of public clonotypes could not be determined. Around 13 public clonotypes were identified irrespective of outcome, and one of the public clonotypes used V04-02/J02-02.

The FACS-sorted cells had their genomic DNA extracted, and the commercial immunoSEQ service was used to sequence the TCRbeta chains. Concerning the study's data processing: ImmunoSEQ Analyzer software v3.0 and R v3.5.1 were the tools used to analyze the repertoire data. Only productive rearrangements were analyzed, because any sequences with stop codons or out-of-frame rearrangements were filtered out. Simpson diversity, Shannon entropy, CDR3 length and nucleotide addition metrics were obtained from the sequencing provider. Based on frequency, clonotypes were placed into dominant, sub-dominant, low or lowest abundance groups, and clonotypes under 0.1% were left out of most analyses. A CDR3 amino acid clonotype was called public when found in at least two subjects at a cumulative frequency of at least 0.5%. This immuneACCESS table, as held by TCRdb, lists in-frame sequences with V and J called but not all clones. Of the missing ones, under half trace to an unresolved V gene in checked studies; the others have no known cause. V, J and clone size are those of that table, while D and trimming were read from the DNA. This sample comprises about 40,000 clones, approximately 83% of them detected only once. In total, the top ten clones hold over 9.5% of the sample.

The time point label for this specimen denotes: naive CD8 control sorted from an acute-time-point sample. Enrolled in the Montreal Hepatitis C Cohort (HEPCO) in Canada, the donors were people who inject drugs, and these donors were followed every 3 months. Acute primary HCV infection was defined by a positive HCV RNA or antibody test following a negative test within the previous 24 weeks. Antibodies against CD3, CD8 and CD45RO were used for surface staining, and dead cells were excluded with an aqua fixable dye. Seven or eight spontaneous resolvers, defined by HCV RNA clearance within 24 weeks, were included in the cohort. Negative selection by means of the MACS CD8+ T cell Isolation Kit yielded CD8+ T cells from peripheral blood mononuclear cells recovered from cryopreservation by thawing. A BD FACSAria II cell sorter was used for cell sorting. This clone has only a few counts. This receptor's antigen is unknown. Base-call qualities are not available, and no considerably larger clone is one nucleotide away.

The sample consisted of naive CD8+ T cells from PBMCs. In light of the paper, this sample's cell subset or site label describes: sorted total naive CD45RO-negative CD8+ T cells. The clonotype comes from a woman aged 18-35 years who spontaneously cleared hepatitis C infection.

At the DNA level, the sequence is TGTGCCAGCAGCTTACGGGGCGATAACGAGCAGTACTTC. Translation gives CASSLRGDNEQYF. The chain joins TRBV5-6 to TRBJ2-7; the D segment may tentatively be TRBD1 or TRBD2, each giving 5 matched bases. The CDR3 sequence holds 13 residues, the cysteine and phenylalanine included. CDR3 DNA only is kept here, 39 bases in frame from base 1. The germline V gene specifies SGHDT as CDR1 and YYEEEE as CDR2. Between the V and J ends, shortened by 2 bases and 5 bases respectively, the junction contains 11 bases.